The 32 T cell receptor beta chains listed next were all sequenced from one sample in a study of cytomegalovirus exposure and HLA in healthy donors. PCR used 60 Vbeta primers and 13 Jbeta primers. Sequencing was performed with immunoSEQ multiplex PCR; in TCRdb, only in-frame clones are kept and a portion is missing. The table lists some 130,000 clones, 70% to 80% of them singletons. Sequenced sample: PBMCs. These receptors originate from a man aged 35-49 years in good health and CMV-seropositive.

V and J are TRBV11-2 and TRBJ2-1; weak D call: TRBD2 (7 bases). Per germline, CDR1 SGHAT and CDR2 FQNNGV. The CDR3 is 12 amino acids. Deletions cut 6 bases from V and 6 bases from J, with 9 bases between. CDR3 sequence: CASRGGPNEQFF. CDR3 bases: TGTGCCAGCAGGGGGGGGCCCAATGAGCAGTTCTTC.

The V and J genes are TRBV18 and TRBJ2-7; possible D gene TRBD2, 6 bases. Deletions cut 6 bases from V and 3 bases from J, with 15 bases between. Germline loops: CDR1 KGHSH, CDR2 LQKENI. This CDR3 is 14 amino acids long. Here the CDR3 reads CASSSEGLGYEQYF. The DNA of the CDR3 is TGTGCCAGCTCTTCGGAGGGGTTGGGCTACGAGCAGTACTTC.

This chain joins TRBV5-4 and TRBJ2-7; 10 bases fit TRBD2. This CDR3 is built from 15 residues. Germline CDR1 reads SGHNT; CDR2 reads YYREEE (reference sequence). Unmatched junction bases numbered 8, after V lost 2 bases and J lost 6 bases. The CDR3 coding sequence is TGTGCCAGCAGCTTAAGGGCTAGCGGGAGCCCCGAGCAGTACTTC. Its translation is CASSLRASGSPEQYF.

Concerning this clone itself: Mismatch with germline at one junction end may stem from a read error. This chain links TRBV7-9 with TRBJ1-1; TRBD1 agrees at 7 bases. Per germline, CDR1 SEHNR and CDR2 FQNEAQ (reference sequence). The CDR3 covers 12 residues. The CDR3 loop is CSSSRDSYQAFF. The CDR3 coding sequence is TGTTCCAGCAGCCGGGACAGTTATCAAGCTTTCTTT.

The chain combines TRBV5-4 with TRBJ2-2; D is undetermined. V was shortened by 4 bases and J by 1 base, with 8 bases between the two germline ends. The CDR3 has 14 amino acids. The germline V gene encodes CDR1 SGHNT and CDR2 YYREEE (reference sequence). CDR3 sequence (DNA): TGTGCCAGCAGCCTGAGTGTGAACACCGGGGAGCTGTTTTTT. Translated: CASSLSVNTGELFF.

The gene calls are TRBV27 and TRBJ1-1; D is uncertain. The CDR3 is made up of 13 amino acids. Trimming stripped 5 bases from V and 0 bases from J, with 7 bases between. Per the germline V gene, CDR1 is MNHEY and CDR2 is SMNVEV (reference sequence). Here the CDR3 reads CASSPRMNTEAFF. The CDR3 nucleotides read TGTGCCAGCAGTCCGCGTATGAACACTGAAGCTTTCTTT.

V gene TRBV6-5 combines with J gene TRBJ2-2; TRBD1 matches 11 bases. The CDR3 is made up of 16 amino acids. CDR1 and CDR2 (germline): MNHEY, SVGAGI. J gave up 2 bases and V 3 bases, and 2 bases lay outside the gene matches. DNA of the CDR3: TGTGCCAGCAGTTATTGGACAGGGGGCAACACCGGGGAGCTGTTTTTT. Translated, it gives CASSYWTGGNTGELFF.

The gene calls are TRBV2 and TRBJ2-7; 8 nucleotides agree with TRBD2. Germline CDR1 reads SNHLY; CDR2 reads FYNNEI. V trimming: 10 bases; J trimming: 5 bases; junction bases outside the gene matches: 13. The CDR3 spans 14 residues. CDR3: CATQGQRTSNEQYF. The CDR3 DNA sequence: TGTGCCACCCAGGGACAAAGGACTAGCAACGAGCAGTACTTC.

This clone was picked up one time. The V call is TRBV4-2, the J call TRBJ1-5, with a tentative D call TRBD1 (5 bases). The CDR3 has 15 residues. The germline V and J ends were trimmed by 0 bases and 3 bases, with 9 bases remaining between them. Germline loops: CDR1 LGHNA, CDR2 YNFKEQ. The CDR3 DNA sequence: TGTGCCAGCAGCCAAGAGGGGCAGGACAATCAGCCCCAGCATTTT. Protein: CASSQEGQDNQPQHF.

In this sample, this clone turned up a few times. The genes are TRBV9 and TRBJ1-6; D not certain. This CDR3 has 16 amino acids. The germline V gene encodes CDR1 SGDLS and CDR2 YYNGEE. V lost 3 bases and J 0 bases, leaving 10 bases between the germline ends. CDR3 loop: CASSASVSSYNSPLHF. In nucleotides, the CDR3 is TGTGCCAGCAGCGCCTCTGTGAGCTCCTATAATTCACCCCTCCACTTT.

The CDR3 reads CASTSALRGLDLEQFF. CDR3 coding DNA: TGTGCCAGTACCTCGGCGCTTCGGGGACTAGATCTTGAGCAGTTCTTC. The chain carries TRBV19 and TRBJ2-1; 8 bases agree with TRBD2. V lost 7 bases and J lost 9; bases outside the gene matches: 17. Germline CDR1 reads LNHDA; CDR2 reads SQIVND (reference sequence). This CDR3 contains 16 residues.

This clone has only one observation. The CDR3 region is CASSRGLNTEAFF. Written as DNA, the CDR3 is TGTGCCAGCAGTAGGGGGCTGAACACTGAAGCTTTCTTT. The chain couples TRBV28 to TRBJ1-1; the match to TRBD1 covers 7 bases. The CDR3 loop spans 13 amino acids. J lost 0 bases, V lost 5 bases, and 0 bases had no gene match. Germline-derived CDR1 and CDR2 are MDHEN and SYDVKM.

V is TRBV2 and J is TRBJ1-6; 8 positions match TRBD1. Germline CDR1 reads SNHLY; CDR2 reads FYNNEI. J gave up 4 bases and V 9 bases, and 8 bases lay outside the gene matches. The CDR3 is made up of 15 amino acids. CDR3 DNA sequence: TGTGCCAGTCTGCCAGGGGGCGGATATAATTCACCCCTCCACTTT. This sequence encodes CASLPGGGYNSPLHF.

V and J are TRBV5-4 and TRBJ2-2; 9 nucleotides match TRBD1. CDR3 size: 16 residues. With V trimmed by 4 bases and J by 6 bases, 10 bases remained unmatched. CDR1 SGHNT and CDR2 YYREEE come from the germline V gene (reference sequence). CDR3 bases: TGTGCCAGCAGCCCGAGACCGGGACAGGGTTCCGGGGAGCTGTTTTTT. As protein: CASSPRPGQGSGELFF.

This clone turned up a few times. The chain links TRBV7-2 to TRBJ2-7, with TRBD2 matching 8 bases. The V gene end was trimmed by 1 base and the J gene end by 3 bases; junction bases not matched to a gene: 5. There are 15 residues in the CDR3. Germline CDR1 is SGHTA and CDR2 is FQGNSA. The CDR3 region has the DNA TGTGCCAGCAGCTTAGAACCGGGAGGGCACTACGAGCAGTACTTC. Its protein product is CASSLEPGGHYEQYF.

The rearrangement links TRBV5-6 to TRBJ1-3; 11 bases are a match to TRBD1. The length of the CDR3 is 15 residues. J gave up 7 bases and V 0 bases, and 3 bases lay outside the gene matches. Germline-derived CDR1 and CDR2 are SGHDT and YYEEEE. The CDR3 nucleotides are TGTGCCAGCAGCTTGGCCGGGACAGGGGGGAACACCATATATTTT. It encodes CASSLAGTGGNTIYF.

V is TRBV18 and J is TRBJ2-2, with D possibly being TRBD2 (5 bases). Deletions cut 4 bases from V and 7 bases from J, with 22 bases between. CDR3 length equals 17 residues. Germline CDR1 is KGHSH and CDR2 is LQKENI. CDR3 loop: CASSHPTLASISGELFF. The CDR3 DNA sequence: TGTGCCAGCTCACATCCCACCCTAGCCTCGATCAGCGGGGAGCTGTTTTTT.

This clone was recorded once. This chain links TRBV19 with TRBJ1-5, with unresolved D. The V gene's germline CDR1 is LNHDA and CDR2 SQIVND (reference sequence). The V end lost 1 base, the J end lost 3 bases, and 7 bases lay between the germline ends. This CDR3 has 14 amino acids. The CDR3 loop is CASSIVATNQPQHF. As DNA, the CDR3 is TGTGCCAGTAGTATAGTAGCCACCAATCAGCCCCAGCATTTT.

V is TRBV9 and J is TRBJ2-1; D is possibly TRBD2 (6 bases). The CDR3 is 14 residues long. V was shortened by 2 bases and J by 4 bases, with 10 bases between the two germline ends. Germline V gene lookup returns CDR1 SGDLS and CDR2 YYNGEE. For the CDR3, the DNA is TGTGCCAGCAGCGTGGGGACTCATTACAATGAGCAGTTCTTC. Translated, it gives CASSVGTHYNEQFF.

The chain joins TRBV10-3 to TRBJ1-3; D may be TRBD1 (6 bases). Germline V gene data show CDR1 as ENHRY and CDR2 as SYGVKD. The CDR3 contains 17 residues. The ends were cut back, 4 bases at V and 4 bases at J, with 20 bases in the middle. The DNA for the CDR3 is TGTGCCATCAGTGGGGGGCCTATTTCGGGCCACGGAAACACCATATATTTT. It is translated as CAISGGPISGHGNTIYF.

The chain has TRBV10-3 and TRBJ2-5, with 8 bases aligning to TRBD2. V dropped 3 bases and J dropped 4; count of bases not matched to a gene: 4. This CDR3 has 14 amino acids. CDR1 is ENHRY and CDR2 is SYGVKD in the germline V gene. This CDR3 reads CAISDRTSGETQYF. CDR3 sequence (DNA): TGTGCCATCAGTGACCGAACTAGCGGAGAGACCCAGTACTTC.

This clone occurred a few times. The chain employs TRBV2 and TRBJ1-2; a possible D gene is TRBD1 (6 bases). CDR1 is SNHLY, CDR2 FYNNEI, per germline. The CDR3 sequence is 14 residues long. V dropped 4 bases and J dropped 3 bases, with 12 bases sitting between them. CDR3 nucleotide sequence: TGTGCCAGCAGTGCACAGGGCTCCTACTATGGCTACACCTTC. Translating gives CASSAQGSYYGYTF.

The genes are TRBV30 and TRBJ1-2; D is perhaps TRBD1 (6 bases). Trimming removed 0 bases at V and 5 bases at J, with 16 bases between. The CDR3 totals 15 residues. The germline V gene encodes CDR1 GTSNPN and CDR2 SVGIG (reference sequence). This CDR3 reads CAWSVPRRTVYGYTF. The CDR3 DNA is TGTGCCTGGAGTGTACCCCGCCGGACAGTTTATGGCTACACCTTC.

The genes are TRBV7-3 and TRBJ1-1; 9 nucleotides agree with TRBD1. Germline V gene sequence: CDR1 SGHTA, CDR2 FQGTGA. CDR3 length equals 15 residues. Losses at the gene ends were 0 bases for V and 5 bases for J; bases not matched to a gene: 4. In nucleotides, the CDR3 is TGTGCCAGCAGCTTAACGGGACAGGGTGGAACTGAAGCTTTCTTT. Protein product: CASSLTGQGGTEAFF.

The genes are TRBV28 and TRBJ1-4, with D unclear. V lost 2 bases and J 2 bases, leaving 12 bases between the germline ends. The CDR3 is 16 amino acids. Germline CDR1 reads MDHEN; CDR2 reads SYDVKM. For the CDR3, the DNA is TGTGCCAGCAGTTTAGGTGGGCTTTTGACTAATGAAAAACTGTTTTTT. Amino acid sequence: CASSLGGLLTNEKLFF.

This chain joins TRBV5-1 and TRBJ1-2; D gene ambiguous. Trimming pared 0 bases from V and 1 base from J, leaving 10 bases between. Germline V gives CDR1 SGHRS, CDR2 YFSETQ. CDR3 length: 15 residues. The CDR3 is CASSLGSPGNYGYTF. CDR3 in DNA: TGCGCCAGCAGCTTGGGCTCCCCAGGTAACTATGGCTACACCTTC.

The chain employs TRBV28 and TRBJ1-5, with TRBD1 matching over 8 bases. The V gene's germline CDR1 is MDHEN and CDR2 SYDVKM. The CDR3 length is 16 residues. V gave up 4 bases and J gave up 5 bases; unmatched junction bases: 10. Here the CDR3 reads CASSSLTGGGYQPQHF. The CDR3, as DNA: TGTGCCAGCAGTTCCCTAACAGGGGGAGGCTATCAGCCCCAGCATTTT.

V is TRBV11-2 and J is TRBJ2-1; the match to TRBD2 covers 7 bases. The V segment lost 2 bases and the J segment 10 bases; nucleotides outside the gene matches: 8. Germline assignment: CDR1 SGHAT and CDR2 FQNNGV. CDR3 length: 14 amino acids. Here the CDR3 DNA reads TGTGCCAGCAGCTTAATGAGCGGGATCGGGGAGCAGTTCTTC. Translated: CASSLMSGIGEQFF.

DNA of the CDR3: TGCAGCGTTCGTCAGGGGGCCGATACGCAGTATTTT. This sequence encodes CSVRQGADTQYF. The chain couples TRBV29-1 to TRBJ2-3, with 8 bases matching TRBD1. The CDR3 loop spans 12 amino acids. CDR1 is SQVTM, CDR2 ANQGSEA, per germline. J lost 6 bases, V lost 5 bases, and 4 bases had no gene match.

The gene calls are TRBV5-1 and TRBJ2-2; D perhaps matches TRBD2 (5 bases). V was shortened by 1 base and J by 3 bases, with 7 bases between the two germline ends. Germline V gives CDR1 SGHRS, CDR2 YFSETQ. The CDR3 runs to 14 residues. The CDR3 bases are TGCGCCAGCAGCTTGACCGGGGACACCGGGGAGCTGTTTTTT. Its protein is CASSLTGDTGELFF.

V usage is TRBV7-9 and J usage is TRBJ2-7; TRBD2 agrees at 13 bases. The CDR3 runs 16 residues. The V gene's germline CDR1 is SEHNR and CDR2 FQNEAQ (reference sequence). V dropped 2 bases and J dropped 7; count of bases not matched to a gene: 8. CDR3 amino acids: CASSLKPGTSGNEQYF. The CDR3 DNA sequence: TGTGCCAGCAGCTTAAAACCCGGGACTAGCGGGAATGAGCAGTACTTC.

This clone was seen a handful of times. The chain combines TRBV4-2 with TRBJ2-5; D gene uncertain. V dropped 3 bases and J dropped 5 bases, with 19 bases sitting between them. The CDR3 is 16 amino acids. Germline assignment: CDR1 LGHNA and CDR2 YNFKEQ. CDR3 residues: CASSQEVKSHGETQYF. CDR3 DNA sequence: TGTGCCAGCAGCCAGGAAGTCAAATCCCACGGGGAGACCCAGTACTTC.